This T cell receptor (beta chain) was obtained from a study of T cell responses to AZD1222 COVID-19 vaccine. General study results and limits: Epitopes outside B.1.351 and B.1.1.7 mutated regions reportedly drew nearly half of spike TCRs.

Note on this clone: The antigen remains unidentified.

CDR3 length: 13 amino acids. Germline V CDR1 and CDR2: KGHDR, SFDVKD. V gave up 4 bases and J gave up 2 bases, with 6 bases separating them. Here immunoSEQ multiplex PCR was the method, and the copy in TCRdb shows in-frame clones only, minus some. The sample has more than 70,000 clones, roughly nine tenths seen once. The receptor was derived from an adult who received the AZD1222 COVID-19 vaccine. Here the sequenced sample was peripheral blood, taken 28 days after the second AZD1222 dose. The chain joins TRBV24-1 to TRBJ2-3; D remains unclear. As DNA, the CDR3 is TGTGCCACCAGTGAGGGGTTCACAGATACGCAGTATTTT. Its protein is CATSEGFTDTQYF.